The 19 T cell receptor beta chains below all came from one sample that was sequenced in a study of identical twins. TCRdb reprocessed the 5' RACE reads with MiXCR, giving one entry per CDR3 protein. The sample has under 350,000 distinct CDR3 sequences, over 8.5% seen once. This same sample was also taken into another study, of yellow fever vaccine responses in identical twins.

The sample taken for sequencing was CD8+ T cells sorted from blood. Every receptor here comes from a woman aged 18-29 years in good health.

The genes are TRBV7-9 and TRBJ2-3; D is possibly TRBD2 (6 bases). Germline CDR1 and CDR2: SEHNR and FQNEAQ (reference sequence). V shed 5 bases and J shed 2 bases, with 11 bases lying between them. The CDR3 spans 14 residues. For the CDR3, the DNA is TGTGCCAGCAGCCCGGGACTTAACACAGATACGCAGTATTTT. This gives the protein CASSPGLNTDTQYF.

The chain couples TRBV28 to TRBJ2-7, with D unclear. The CDR3 is made up of 14 amino acids. Per germline, CDR1 MDHEN and CDR2 SYDVKM. Trimming shortened V by 4 bases and J by 3 bases, and 13 bases separated the two germline ends. DNA for the CDR3: TGTGCCAGCAGTTCTCCCCCGTGGCACTACGAGCAGTACTTC. Its protein product is CASSSPPWHYEQYF.

The gene calls are TRBV7-9 and TRBJ1-6; TRBD1 agrees at 7 bases. The ends lost 5 bases at V and 7 bases at J; junction bases unmatched: 11. Per germline, CDR1 SEHNR and CDR2 FQNEAQ (reference sequence). This CDR3 comprises 16 residues. The CDR3 protein is CASSPTPGTENSPLHF. The CDR3 nucleotides read TGTGCCAGCAGCCCCACCCCCGGGACAGAGAATTCACCCCTCCACTTT.

The V and J genes are TRBV28 and TRBJ2-5; the D gene could be TRBD1 or TRBD2 (5 bases each). CDR3 length: 13 amino acids. V lost 5 bases, J lost 3 bases, and 10 bases lay in between. CDR1 MDHEN and CDR2 SYDVKM come from the germline V gene. CDR3 DNA sequence: TGTGCCAGCAGTCAGGGACCAGAAGAGACCCAGTACTTC. Protein sequence: CASSQGPEETQYF. Drawing the rest from reference TRBV28 and TRBJ2-5, the complete variable domain is DVKVTQSSRYLVKRTGEKVFLECVQDMDHENMFWYRQDPGLGLRLIYFSYDVKMKEKGDIPEGYSVSREKKERFSLILESASTNQTSMYLCASSQGPEETQYFGPGTRLLVL.

This clonotype was observed many times. The chain employs TRBV28 and TRBJ2-7; 13 bases are shared with TRBD2. Germline CDR1 is MDHEN and CDR2 is SYDVKM. The CDR3 length is 15 residues. V lost 6 bases to trimming and J lost 5 bases; unmatched junction nucleotides: 7. This chain's CDR3 is CASSLTSGRVHEQYF. CDR3 bases: TGTGCCAGCAGCCTAACTAGCGGGAGGGTCCACGAGCAGTACTTC.

This clonotype has just a few counts. The chain combines TRBV20-1 with TRBJ2-1, with D possibly matching TRBD2 (6 bases). V was pared by 6 bases and J by 8 bases, with 26 bases between. Germline CDR1 and CDR2: DFQATT and SNEGSKA (reference sequence). The CDR3 has 16 residues. The CDR3 protein is CSATAGWRVVRDEQFF. CDR3 nucleotides: TGCAGTGCCACCGCAGGCTGGAGGGTCGTACGGGATGAGCAGTTCTTC.

This clonotype was detected ten times or more. CDR3 sequence: CASSQANPDVLTF. The CDR3 DNA reads TGTGCCAGCAGTCAAGCAAACCCCGACGTCCTGACTTTC. The genes are TRBV12-3 or TRBV12-4 and TRBJ2-6; unclear D gene. The CDR3 totals 13 residues. V was shortened by 5 bases and J by 11 bases, with 13 bases between the two germline ends.

In this sample, this clonotype turned up many times. The chain couples TRBV29-1 to TRBJ1-2; D is uncertain. Per the germline V gene, CDR1 is SQVTM and CDR2 is ANQGSEA. The CDR3 is made up of 12 amino acids. Trimming removed 3 bases from V and 4 bases from J, with 9 bases in between. CDR3 DNA: TGCAGCGTTGAGCGCCAGCCCTATGGCTACACCTTC. Protein product: CSVERQPYGYTF.

This clonotype was counted at least ten times. V is TRBV6-5 and J is TRBJ2-7; D remains ambiguous. This CDR3 is 12 amino acids long. CDR1 is MNHEY, CDR2 SVGAGI, per germline. The germline V and J ends were trimmed by 5 bases and 5 bases, with 10 bases remaining between them. CDR3 protein: CASSPPSHEQYF. The CDR3 DNA sequence: TGTGCCAGCAGTCCTCCTTCCCACGAGCAGTACTTC.

This chain connects TRBV5-1 to TRBJ2-7; tentative D call: TRBD2 (7 bases). The CDR3 has 15 amino acids. Looked up from germline, CDR1 is SGHRS and CDR2 is YFSETQ. V was clipped by 1 base and J by 3 bases, with 14 bases between them. CDR3 loop: CASSLNWGGFYEQYF. The CDR3 nucleotides are TGCGCCAGCAGCTTGAACTGGGGGGGCTTCTACGAGCAGTACTTC.

This clonotype appeared many times. The rearrangement uses TRBV11-2 and TRBJ2-7; the match to TRBD2 covers 7 bases. CDR3 size: 17 residues. CDR1 SGHAT and CDR2 FQNNGV come from the germline V gene. The trim removed 5 bases at V and 3 bases at J, leaving 16 bases unmatched. CDR3 in amino acids: CASSTSGRGGMDYEQYF. CDR3 nucleotides: TGTGCCAGCAGCACAAGTGGGAGGGGAGGGATGGACTACGAGCAGTACTTC.

This clonotype was found many times. V usage is TRBV3-1 and J usage is TRBJ2-7; possible D gene TRBD1, 5 bases. V gave up 6 bases and J gave up 2 bases, with 11 bases separating them. From germline, CDR1 is LGHDT and CDR2 YNNKEL (reference sequence). This CDR3 spans 13 amino acids. CDR3 sequence (DNA): TGTGCCAGCAGTACACAGGAGACCTACGAGCAGTACTTC. It yields the protein CASSTQETYEQYF.

The table lists this clonotype with many counts. The chain joins TRBV27 to TRBJ2-2, with a possible D match to TRBD1 (5 bases). Per the germline V gene, CDR1 is MNHEY and CDR2 is SMNVEV (reference sequence). The CDR3 is 15 residues long. V was trimmed by 6 bases and J by 1 base, leaving 12 bases between them. DNA for the CDR3: TGTGCCAGCAGCTTAGACAGACTGAACACCGGGGAGCTGTTTTTT. Its translation is CASSLDRLNTGELFF.

The rearrangement uses TRBV4-3 and TRBJ2-3; 7 bases fit TRBD2. J lost 0 bases, V lost 0 bases, and 6 bases had no gene match. The CDR3 consists of 17 residues. The V gene's germline CDR1 is LGHNA and CDR2 YSLEER. Here the CDR3 DNA reads TGCGCCAGCAGCCAAGATCGGGCTAGCGGTAGCACAGATACGCAGTATTTT. This sequence encodes CASSQDRASGSTDTQYF.

At least ten counts were recorded for this clonotype. The chain recombines TRBV10-1 with TRBJ2-2; D may be TRBD1 (5 bases). V was trimmed by 1 base and J by 0 bases, leaving 6 bases between them. This CDR3 spans 15 amino acids. Germline values: CDR1 WNHNN, CDR2 SYGVQD (reference sequence). The CDR3 nucleotides are TGCGCCAGCAGTGAGTTCAGGGCGAACACCGGGGAGCTGTTTTTT. As protein: CASSEFRANTGELFF.

This sequence joins TRBV20-1 and TRBJ2-5, with 9 bases aligning to TRBD2. Germline-derived CDR1 and CDR2 are DFQATT and SNEGSKA (reference sequence). The trim removed 0 bases at V and 0 bases at J, leaving 2 bases unmatched. The CDR3 is 15 residues long. For the CDR3, the DNA is TGCAGTGCTAGAGAGGCTAGCGGGGACCAAGAGACCCAGTACTTC. It yields the protein CSAREASGDQETQYF.

The chain combines TRBV24-1 with TRBJ1-4, with a possible D match to TRBD1 (5 bases). Trimming left V 3 bases short and J 7 bases short, with 14 bases between. Germline V gives CDR1 KGHDR, CDR2 SFDVKD. The CDR3 is 15 residues long. The CDR3 DNA is TGTGCCACCAGTGATCCTTCATACGGGGGTGAAAAACTGTTTTTT. It yields the protein CATSDPSYGGEKLFF.

This clonotype was seen at least ten times. The chain uses TRBV12-3 or TRBV12-4 and TRBJ1-4; D gene unclear. The CDR3 covers 13 residues. V lost 5 bases, J lost 6 bases, and 10 bases lay in between. CDR3 loop: CASSPTTDEKLFF. The CDR3 nucleotides are TGTGCCAGCAGTCCGACGACGGATGAAAAACTGTTTTTT.

Concerning this clonotype: One junction end disagrees with the germline gene, perhaps due to a read error. This sequence joins TRBV12-3 or TRBV12-4 and TRBJ2-5; no firm D call. The CDR3 is 13 residues long. The DNA of the CDR3 is TGTGCCAGCAGTTTGAACAGCAAAGAGTCCCAGTACTTC. It translates to CASSLNSKESQYF.